The 11 T cell receptor beta chains listed next were all sequenced from one sample in a study of blood T cell repertoires in COVID-19 (dated by TCRdb to 2020 to 2021). Receptors were amplified or captured by the immunoSEQ multiplex PCR assay. TCRdb limited this immuneACCESS table to in-frame rearrangements with V and J called. A share of clones is missing; checked studies link under half to unresolved V genes, and the rest is unexplained. This sample is represented by about 320,000 clones; 70% to 90% of them were singletons. In total, the top ten clones hold approximately 5.2% of the sample. Specimen: PBMCs or T cells enriched from blood (not recorded which). The receptor set was obtained from a woman younger than 45 who had recovered from COVID-19.

The V and J genes are TRBV30 and TRBJ1-6; 9 bases are shared with TRBD1. The CDR3 has 15 residues. Per germline, CDR1 GTSNPN and CDR2 SVGIG (reference sequence). The trim removed 0 bases at V and 10 bases at J, leaving 7 bases unmatched. CDR3 region: CAWSVWGQGGSPLHF. Written as DNA, the CDR3 is TGTGCCTGGAGTGTATGGGGACAGGGAGGATCACCCCTCCACTTT. The complete variable domain, with remaining parts taken from reference TRBV30 and TRBJ1-6, reads SQTIHQWPATLVQPVGSPLSLECTVEGTSNPNLYWYRQAAGRGLQLLFYSVGIGQISSEVPQNLSASRPQDRQFILSSKKLLLSDSGFYLCAWSVWGQGGSPLHFGNGTRLTVT.

This clone was counted a single time. The chain is built from TRBV5-1 and TRBJ2-5; D is perhaps TRBD1 (6 bases). The CDR3 consists of 18 residues. The ends were cut back, 6 bases at V and 0 bases at J, with 24 bases in the middle. Germline assignment: CDR1 SGHRS and CDR2 YFSETQ. CDR3 amino acids: CASTPRGGQSPYQETQYF. The CDR3 bases are TGCGCCAGCACCCCTAGGGGCGGACAGTCTCCGTACCAAGAGACCCAGTACTTC.

The chain recombines TRBV19 with TRBJ1-5; 7 bases map to TRBD1. Germline V CDR1 and CDR2: LNHDA, SQIVND (reference sequence). V lost 1 base, J lost 0 bases, and 3 bases stayed unmatched. This CDR3 contains 16 residues. As DNA, the CDR3 is TGTGCCAGTAGTATAGGGACAGGTCATAGCAATCAGCCCCAGCATTTT. Its translation: CASSIGTGHSNQPQHF.

V gene TRBV6-1 combines with J gene TRBJ2-7, with 10 bases lining up with TRBD1. The CDR3 is 13 amino acids. V dropped 1 base and J dropped 12; count of bases not matched to a gene: 6. The germline V gene encodes CDR1 MNHNS and CDR2 SASEGT. CDR3 DNA sequence: TGTGCCAGCAGTGAAGGCCGGGACAGGGGTGCGTACTTC. Its translation: CASSEGRDRGAYF.

The sample holds one count of this clone. The chain couples TRBV27 to TRBJ1-6; possibly TRBD1 for D (5 bases). CDR3 size: 16 residues. Germline lookup yields CDR1 MNHEY and CDR2 SMNVEV (reference sequence). V lost 4 bases to trimming and J lost 8 bases, with 18 bases between them. CDR3 nucleotide sequence: TGTGCCAGCAGTTCCCTCCCTCGCGGGGGGTATTCACCCCTCCACTTT. Translated: CASSSLPRGGYSPLHF.

V is TRBV15 and J is TRBJ1-5; TRBD1 aligns across 7 bases. Trimming took 4 bases from V and 3 from J; bases not matched to a gene: 3. This CDR3 comprises 14 residues. Germline values: CDR1 LNHNV, CDR2 YYDKDF (reference sequence). CDR3 DNA sequence: TGTGCCACCAGCACGACAGGGTTCAATCAGCCCCAGCATTTT. Its protein is CATSTTGFNQPQHF.

The rearrangement links TRBV24-1 to TRBJ1-5; D not certain. V was pared by 1 base and J by 0 bases, with 9 bases between. Germline CDR1 is KGHDR and CDR2 is SFDVKD. This CDR3 spans 16 amino acids. The CDR3 sequence is CATSDFTQYSNQPQHF. CDR3 bases: TGTGCCACCAGTGATTTTACACAATATAGCAATCAGCCCCAGCATTTT.

This clone was seen just once. The chain employs TRBV6-1 and TRBJ1-5; no reliable D call. Germline CDR1 is MNHNS and CDR2 is SASEGT. CDR3 length: 13 amino acids. Trimming removed 2 bases at V and 6 bases at J, with 8 bases between. The CDR3 is CASSEILFQPQHF. The CDR3 region has the DNA TGTGCCAGCAGTGAAATTCTGTTTCAGCCCCAGCATTTT.

This chain uses TRBV14 with TRBJ2-1; 8 nucleotides align to TRBD1. The CDR3 runs 17 residues. Germline-derived CDR1 and CDR2 are SGHDN and FVKESK. V dropped 2 bases and J dropped 7; count of bases not matched to a gene: 13. The CDR3 region has the DNA TGTGCCAGCAGCCAACCCCGCCCCGGACAGGGCTTTAATGAGCAGTTCTTC. Encoded protein: CASSQPRPGQGFNEQFF.

This chain connects TRBV3-1 (or the pseudogene TRBV3-2) to TRBJ1-3; D is ambiguous. Per the germline V gene, CDR1 is LGHDT and CDR2 is YNNKEL (reference sequence). Deletions cut 0 bases from V and 3 bases from J, with 9 bases between. CDR3 size: 15 residues. In DNA, the CDR3 is TGTGCCAGCAGCCAAGATCGACGGAGTGGAAACACCATATATTTT. It yields the protein CASSQDRRSGNTIYF.

The chain joins TRBV28 to TRBJ2-1, with 7 bases fitting TRBD1. J gave up 7 bases and V 6 bases, and 3 bases lay outside the gene matches. Germline CDR1 and CDR2: MDHEN and SYDVKM. This CDR3 region has 12 residues. The CDR3 is CASRDRPNEQFF. The CDR3 region has the DNA TGTGCCAGCAGGGACAGGCCAAATGAGCAGTTCTTC.